This is a list of T cell receptor beta chains from one sample in a study of shared clonotypes between healthy human individuals. TCRdb keeps only in-frame clones here, not all; method: immunoSEQ multiplex PCR. The repertoire holds some 360,000 clones, with over 70% as singletons. Source material: memory CD4+ T cells sorted from blood. The receptors shown here come from a man younger than 40 in good health. Each CDR3 is given with its conserved first and last residue. The D gene is left open where the match is weak. Where a row states a size, it is once, few, many or the class of an expanded clone; other rows omit it.

CDR3aa | CDR3nt | j_gene | len | d_gene | v_gene | abundance
CASRTGGKALTYF | TGTGCCAGCCGGACAGGGGGCAAGGCCCTGACGTACTTC | TRBJ2-7 | 13 | TRBD1 | TRBV6-1 | .
CAWSSGPGQGQETQYF | TGTGCCTGGAGTTCTGGACCGGGACAGGGGCAAGAGACCCAGTACTTC | TRBJ2-5 | 16 | TRBD1 | TRBV30 | once
CASSLSWLAVNEQFF | TGTGCCAGCAGTTTATCGTGGTTGGCCGTAAATGAGCAGTTCTTC | TRBJ2-1 | 15 | . | TRBV27 | .
CASSLGLAGTGELFF | TGCGCCAGCAGCCTAGGACTAGCGGGAACCGGGGAGCTGTTTTTT | TRBJ2-2 | 15 | TRBD2 | TRBV4-1 | .
CASSEPGGGQETQYF | TGTGCCAGCAGTGAACCAGGGGGAGGCCAAGAGACCCAGTACTTC | TRBJ2-5 | 15 | . | TRBV25-1 | .
CAWSQGPETQYF | TGTGCCTGGTCTCAGGGTCCAGAGACCCAGTACTTC | TRBJ2-5 | 12 | . | TRBV30 | .
CAISPQGSDTQYF | TGTGCCATCAGTCCACAGGGATCAGATACGCAGTATTTT | TRBJ2-3 | 13 | . | TRBV10-3 | few
CASSYTVYNEQFF | TGTGCCAGCAGTTACACAGTTTACAATGAGCAGTTCTTC | TRBJ2-1 | 13 | . | TRBV6-5 | .
CASSLYTGAGETQYF | TGTGCCAGCAGTTTATACACGGGAGCGGGGGAGACCCAGTACTTC | TRBJ2-5 | 15 | TRBD2 | TRBV28 | .
CASSSGLVSVTQYF | TGTGCCAGTAGCTCAGGGCTAGTCAGTGTGACCCAGTACTTC | TRBJ2-5 | 14 | . | TRBV7-8 | .
CASSFRGNTDTQYF | TGTGCCAGCAGCTTCCGAGGGAATACAGATACGCAGTATTTT | TRBJ2-3 | 14 | . | TRBV5-4 | .
CASSLEAGTDTQYF | TGCGCCAGCAGCTTGGAGGCGGGCACAGATACGCAGTATTTT | TRBJ2-3 | 14 | . | TRBV5-1 | .
CASTRQPNTEAFF | TGTGCCAGCACCCGACAGCCGAACACTGAAGCTTTCTTT | TRBJ1-1 | 13 | . | TRBV7-2 | few
CASGRLGSYEQYF | TGTGCCAGCGGAAGGTTAGGCTCCTACGAGCAGTACTTC | TRBJ2-7 | 13 | . | TRBV11-2 | .
CASSLKTSGDGELFF | TGTGCCAGCAGCTTGAAAACTAGCGGGGACGGGGAGCTGTTTTTT | TRBJ2-2 | 15 | TRBD2 | TRBV5-4 | .
CASSPPSGEQYF | TGTGCCAGCAGCCCGCCTTCGGGGGAGCAGTACTTC | TRBJ2-7 | 12 | . | TRBV7-9 | .
CSTNTDTQYF | TGCAGCACCAACACAGATACGCAGTATTTT | TRBJ2-3 | 10 | . | TRBV29-1 | few